Each of the 21 T cell receptor beta chains below was sequenced from the same sample in a study of siplizumab effects on memory and regulatory T cells. This table comes from immunoSEQ multiplex PCR, and its TCRdb copy is limited to in-frame clones, with some not included. Of tens of thousands of clones listed, just over 95% were seen once; the top ten hold 1.1%. The sample comprised naive CD8+ T cells sorted from blood. These receptors came from a human donor in good health.

V and J are TRBV28 and TRBJ1-3; 9 bases match TRBD1. The germline gives CDR1 MDHEN, CDR2 SYDVKM. The CDR3 covers 15 residues. The junction had 8 bases not matched to a gene; V was cut back by 7 bases and J by 4 bases. The CDR3 loop is CASNKYRGLGNTIYF. CDR3 nucleotide sequence: TGTGCCAGCAACAAATACAGGGGGCTCGGAAACACCATATATTTT.

This clone occurred once. The V and J genes are TRBV9 and TRBJ2-1; 9 bases are shared with TRBD2. J lost 5 bases, V lost 3 bases, and 9 bases had no gene match. The length of the CDR3 is 16 residues. Germline V gene lookup returns CDR1 SGDLS and CDR2 YYNGEE. The CDR3 coding sequence is TGTGCCAGCAGCGGTAGGTCTCTAGCGGGGAACAATGAGCAGTTCTTC. It encodes CASSGRSLAGNNEQFF.

The rearrangement uses TRBV30 and TRBJ1-5, with D unresolved. V gave up 3 bases and J gave up 2 bases, with 11 bases separating them. CDR1 is GTSNPN, CDR2 SVGIG, per germline (reference sequence). The CDR3 totals 14 residues. The CDR3 DNA reads TGTGCCTGGAGCTTGGGGTTCGGCAATCAGCCCCAGCATTTT. Residues: CAWSLGFGNQPQHF.

The J gene is TRBJ2-2, the V gene TRBV5-1; the D is unclear. From germline, CDR1 is SGHRS and CDR2 YFSETQ. The CDR3 is 13 residues long. Trimming pared 3 bases from V and 4 bases from J, leaving 7 bases between. The CDR3 nucleotides are TGCGCCAGCAGCTCCCTTAGCACCGGGGAGCTGTTTTTT. This translates into CASSSLSTGELFF.

The V and J genes are TRBV9 and TRBJ1-1; D perhaps matches TRBD1 (5 bases). The germline V gene encodes CDR1 SGDLS and CDR2 YYNGEE. The CDR3 runs to 13 residues. V dropped 3 bases and J dropped 6 bases, with 12 bases sitting between them. This CDR3 reads CASSADSWAEAFF. The CDR3 coding sequence is TGTGCCAGCAGCGCCGACAGTTGGGCTGAAGCTTTCTTT.

V usage is TRBV9 and J usage is TRBJ2-1; D perhaps matches TRBD2 (7 bases). Germline V gives CDR1 SGDLS, CDR2 YYNGEE. This CDR3 has 16 amino acids. Trimming cost V 1 base and J 9 bases, with 20 bases left between them. In DNA, the CDR3 is TGTGCCAGCAGCGTACAGGGGCTAGCGGAAGGTGGTGAGCAGTTCTTC. It translates to CASSVQGLAEGGEQFF.

The chain links TRBV9 to TRBJ2-5; 11 bases are shared with TRBD1. There are 15 residues in the CDR3. The ends lost 0 bases at V and 4 bases at J; junction bases unmatched: 2. CDR1 is SGDLS and CDR2 is YYNGEE in the germline V gene. CDR3 residues: CASSVGTGGGETQYF. The DNA for the CDR3 is TGTGCCAGCAGCGTAGGGACAGGGGGCGGAGAGACCCAGTACTTC.

This rearrangement joins TRBV7-8 to TRBJ2-1, with D perhaps matching TRBD1 or TRBD2 (5 bases each). Trimming removed 5 bases at V and 7 bases at J, with 12 bases between. This CDR3 is built from 13 residues. The germline V gene has CDR1 SGHVS and CDR2 FQNEAQ. The CDR3, as DNA: TGTGCCAGCAGCCCAGGGAGTGGAAATGAGCAGTTCTTC. Residues: CASSPGSGNEQFF.

This clone occurred once. CDR3 loop: CASSLGTEKETQYF. The CDR3 region has the DNA TGTGCCAGCAGCTTGGGGACAGAAAAAGAGACCCAGTACTTC. The V call is TRBV5-4, the J call TRBJ2-5; possible D gene TRBD1, 6 bases. The germline gives CDR1 SGHNT, CDR2 YYREEE (reference sequence). Trimming cost V 0 bases and J 3 bases, with 9 bases left between them. This CDR3 contains 14 residues. The full variable domain, in which reference TRBV5-4 and TRBJ2-5 provide the parts outside the CDR3, is ETGVTQSPTHLIKTRGQQVTLRCSSQSGHNTVSWYQQALGQGPQFIFQYYREEENGRGNFPPRFSGLQFPNYSSELNVNALELDDSALYLCASSLGTEKETQYFGPGTRLLVL.

The count of this clone is one. The rearrangement uses TRBV5-6 and TRBJ1-5; unclear D gene. The CDR3 is made up of 17 amino acids. Germline V gene sequence: CDR1 SGHDT, CDR2 YYEEEE. V dropped 4 bases and J dropped 0 bases, with 17 bases sitting between them. CDR3 sequence: CASSHRQGWNSNQPQHF. The CDR3 nucleotides read TGTGCCAGCAGCCACCGACAAGGGTGGAATAGCAATCAGCCCCAGCATTTT.

The genes are TRBV4-3 and TRBJ1-2; D remains unclear. This CDR3 contains 16 residues. The ends were cut back, 0 bases at V and 4 bases at J, with 15 bases in the middle. Germline CDR1 and CDR2: LGHNA and YSLEER. This chain's CDR3 is CASSQDRLPAGYGYTF. DNA for the CDR3: TGCGCCAGCAGCCAAGATCGGCTACCAGCAGGCTATGGCTACACCTTC.

The chain carries TRBV9 and TRBJ1-2, with unresolved D. Germline V CDR1 and CDR2: SGDLS, YYNGEE. Trimming stripped 5 bases from V and 4 bases from J, with 12 bases between. The CDR3 has 13 residues. The DNA for the CDR3 is TGTGCCAGCAGGACGGAGGCGGGCTATGGCTACACCTTC. Translated, it gives CASRTEAGYGYTF.

This chain uses TRBV7-9 with TRBJ2-1, with TRBD2 matching 8 bases. Germline loops: CDR1 SEHNR, CDR2 FQNEAQ (reference sequence). J was trimmed by 8 bases and V by 2 bases; bases with no gene match: 11. The CDR3 runs 16 residues. CDR3 sequence (DNA): TGTGCCAGCAGCTTAAGGACTAGCCGGACGGTCTATGAGCAGTTCTTC. Its translation is CASSLRTSRTVYEQFF. Filled out from reference TRBV7-9 and TRBJ2-1, the complete variable domain reads DTGVSQNPRHKITKRGQNVTFRCDPISEHNRLYWYRQTLGQGPEFLTYFQNEAQLEKSRLLSDRFSAERPKGSFSTLEIQRTEQGDSAMYLCASSLRTSRTVYEQFFGPGTRLTVL.

The J gene is TRBJ1-1, the V gene TRBV19; D not resolved. CDR1 and CDR2 from the germline V gene are LNHDA and SQIVND (reference sequence). CDR3 length: 13 residues. The V end was cut by 0 bases, the J end by 11 bases, with 13 bases between. CDR3 residues: CASSIDLPGGAFF. DNA for the CDR3: TGTGCCAGTAGTATAGATCTCCCGGGTGGGGCTTTCTTT.

CDR3 sequence (DNA): TGCAGCGTTTCCGGACAGGGGGCCCAGTACTTC. This sequence encodes CSVSGQGAQYF. The V call is TRBV29-1, the J call TRBJ2-5; 10 positions match TRBD1. CDR3 length equals 11 residues. Trimming removed 5 bases from V and 9 bases from J; junction bases left unmatched: 3. CDR1 is SQVTM, CDR2 ANQGSEA, per germline. Supplemented by reference TRBV29-1 and TRBJ2-5, the full variable domain reads SAVISQKPSRDICQRGTSLTIQCQVDSQVTMMFWYRQQPGQSLTLIATANQGSEATYESGFVIDKFPISRPNLTFSTLTVSNMSPEDSSIYLCSVSGQGAQYFGPGTRLLVL.

This clone appeared a single time. The chain recombines TRBV9 with TRBJ2-7, with 9 bases aligning to TRBD2. The V and J ends lost 2 bases and 3 bases, in that order; junction bases with no gene match: 3. CDR1 is SGDLS, CDR2 YYNGEE, per germline. The CDR3 extends over 14 amino acids. In DNA form, the CDR3 reads TGTGCCAGCAGCGTTAGCGGGAGTCACTACGAGCAGTACTTC. Translating gives CASSVSGSHYEQYF.

The chain is built from TRBV11-3 and TRBJ2-1; 11 nucleotides agree with TRBD2. CDR3 length: 16 residues. With 6 bases clipped from V and 3 bases from J, the junction kept 7 bases outside the gene matches. In germline, CDR1 is SGHNT, CDR2 YENEEA. CDR3 in amino acids: CASSLLAGGNYNEQFF. The CDR3 nucleotides read TGTGCCAGCAGTCTTCTAGCGGGAGGCAACTACAATGAGCAGTTCTTC.

The rearrangement uses TRBV6-5 and TRBJ1-2; the match to TRBD1 covers 10 bases. Unmatched junction bases numbered 8, after V lost 6 bases and J lost 4 bases. Germline V gene sequence: CDR1 MNHEY, CDR2 SVGAGI. CDR3 length: 15 amino acids. The CDR3: CASRTGGPLSYGYTF. The CDR3 bases are TGTGCCAGCAGGACAGGGGGCCCCCTGAGCTATGGCTACACCTTC.

This rearrangement joins TRBV7-9 to TRBJ2-2; no reliable D call. V was shortened by 5 bases and J by 4 bases, with 8 bases between the two germline ends. Looked up from germline, CDR1 is SEHNR and CDR2 is FQNEAQ (reference sequence). This CDR3 contains 13 residues. The CDR3 here is CASSPFGTGELFF. CDR3 nucleotides: TGTGCCAGCAGCCCTTTTGGCACCGGGGAGCTGTTTTTT. Full variable domain (rest looked up from reference TRBV7-9 and TRBJ2-2): DTGVSQNPRHKITKRGQNVTFRCDPISEHNRLYWYRQTLGQGPEFLTYFQNEAQLEKSRLLSDRFSAERPKGSFSTLEIQRTEQGDSAMYLCASSPFGTGELFFGEGSRLTVL.

The chain is built from TRBV5-1 and TRBJ2-5, with 9 positions matching TRBD1. The junction had 0 bases not matched to a gene; V was cut back by 0 bases and J by 3 bases. CDR3 length: 14 residues. Germline V lookup: CDR1 SGHRS, CDR2 YFSETQ. CDR3 protein: CASSLGDREETQYF. The CDR3 nucleotides read TGCGCCAGCAGCTTGGGGGACAGGGAAGAGACCCAGTACTTC. The full variable domain, rest sourced from reference TRBV5-1 and TRBJ2-5, is KAGVTQTPRYLIKTRGQQVTLSCSPISGHRSVSWYQQTPGQGLQFLFEYFSETQRNKGNFPGRFSGRQFSNSRSEMNVSTLELGDSALYLCASSLGDREETQYFGPGTRLLVL.

The chain combines TRBV11-2 with TRBJ2-3; D may be TRBD1 or TRBD2 (5 bases each). CDR3 size: 15 residues. Trimming left V 4 bases short and J 2 bases short, with 13 bases between. Germline CDR1 SGHAT, CDR2 FQNNGV. This CDR3 reads CASSSRDRYTDTQYF. Written as DNA, the CDR3 is TGTGCCAGCAGCTCGAGGGACCGATACACAGATACGCAGTATTTT.